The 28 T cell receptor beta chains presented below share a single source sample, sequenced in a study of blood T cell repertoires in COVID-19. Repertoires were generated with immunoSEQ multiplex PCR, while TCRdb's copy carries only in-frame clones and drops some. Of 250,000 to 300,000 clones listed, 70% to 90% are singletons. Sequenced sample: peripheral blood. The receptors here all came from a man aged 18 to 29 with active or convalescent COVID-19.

CDR3 amino acids: CASSKGGATHGYTF. CDR3 DNA: TGTGCCAGCAGCAAGGGGGGGGCCACCCATGGCTACACCTTC. V is TRBV28 and J is TRBJ1-2, with D maybe TRBD1 (6 bases). This CDR3 has 14 amino acids. Trimming cost V 6 bases and J 6 bases, with 17 bases left between them. Germline assignment: CDR1 MDHEN and CDR2 SYDVKM.

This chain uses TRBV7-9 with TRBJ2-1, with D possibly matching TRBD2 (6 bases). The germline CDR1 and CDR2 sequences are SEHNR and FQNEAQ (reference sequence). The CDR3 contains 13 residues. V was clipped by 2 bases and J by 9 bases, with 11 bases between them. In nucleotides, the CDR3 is TGTGCCAGCAGCTTAAATGGAGGGACTGAGCAGTTCTTC. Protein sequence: CASSLNGGTEQFF.

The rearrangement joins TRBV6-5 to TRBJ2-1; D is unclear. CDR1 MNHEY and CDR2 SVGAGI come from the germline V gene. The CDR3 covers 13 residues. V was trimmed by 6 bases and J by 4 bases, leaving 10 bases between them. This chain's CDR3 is CASRITEYNEQFF. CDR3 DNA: TGTGCCAGCAGAATCACAGAATACAATGAGCAGTTCTTC.

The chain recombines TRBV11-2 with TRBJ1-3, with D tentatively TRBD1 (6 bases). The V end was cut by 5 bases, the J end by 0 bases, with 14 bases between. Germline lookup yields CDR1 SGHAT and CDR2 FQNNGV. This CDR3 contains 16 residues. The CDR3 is CASSVRQASSGNTIYF. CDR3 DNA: TGTGCCAGCAGCGTACGACAGGCATCCTCTGGAAACACCATATATTTT.

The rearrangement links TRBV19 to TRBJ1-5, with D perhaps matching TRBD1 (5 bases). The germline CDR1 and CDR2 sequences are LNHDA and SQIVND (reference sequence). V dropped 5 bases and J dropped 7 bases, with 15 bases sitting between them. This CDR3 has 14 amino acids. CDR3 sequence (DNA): TGTGCCAGTAGTCCCCGACCCCCAGGGCAGCCCCAGCATTTT. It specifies CASSPRPPGQPQHF.

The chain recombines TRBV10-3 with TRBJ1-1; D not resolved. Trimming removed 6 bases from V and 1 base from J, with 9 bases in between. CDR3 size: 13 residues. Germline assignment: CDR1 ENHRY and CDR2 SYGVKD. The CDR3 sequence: CAISGVSNTEAFF. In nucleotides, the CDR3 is TGTGCCATCAGCGGGGTATCGAACACTGAAGCTTTCTTT.

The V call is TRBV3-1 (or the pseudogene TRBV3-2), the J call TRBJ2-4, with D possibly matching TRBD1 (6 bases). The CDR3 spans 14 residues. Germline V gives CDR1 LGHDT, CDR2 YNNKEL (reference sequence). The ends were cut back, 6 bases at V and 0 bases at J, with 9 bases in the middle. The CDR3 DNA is TGTGCCAGCAGACCGGGACAAGCCAAAAACATTCAGTACTTC. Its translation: CASRPGQAKNIQYF.

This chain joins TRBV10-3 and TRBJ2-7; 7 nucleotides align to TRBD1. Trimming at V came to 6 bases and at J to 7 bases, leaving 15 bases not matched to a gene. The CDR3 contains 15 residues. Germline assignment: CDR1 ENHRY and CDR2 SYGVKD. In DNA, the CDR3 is TGTGCCATCAGAAGTACTACAGGGGCCCGGGTAGAGCAGTACTTC. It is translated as CAIRSTTGARVEQYF.

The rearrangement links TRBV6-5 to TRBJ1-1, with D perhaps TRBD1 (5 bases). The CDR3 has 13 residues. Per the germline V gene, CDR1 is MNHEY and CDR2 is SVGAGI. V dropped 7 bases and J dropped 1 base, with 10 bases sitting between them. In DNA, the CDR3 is TGTGCCAGCACCAGGGTAAAGAACACTGAAGCTTTCTTT. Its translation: CASTRVKNTEAFF.

CDR3 bases: TGTGCCAGCAGTGCCCGACAGGGGACGCAGGGCTACACCTTC. It encodes CASSARQGTQGYTF. The chain recombines TRBV6-6 with TRBJ1-2; 8 bases align to TRBD1. Germline lookup yields CDR1 MNHNY and CDR2 SVGAGI (reference sequence). J lost 8 bases, V lost 5 bases, and 10 bases had no gene match. This CDR3 is built from 14 residues.

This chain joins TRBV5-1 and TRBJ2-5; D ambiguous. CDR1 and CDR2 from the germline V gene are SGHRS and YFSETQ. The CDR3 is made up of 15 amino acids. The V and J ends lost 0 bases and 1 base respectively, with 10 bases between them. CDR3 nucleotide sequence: TGCGCCAGCAGCTTGGCCGGAGAATTCCAAGAGACCCAGTACTTC. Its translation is CASSLAGEFQETQYF.

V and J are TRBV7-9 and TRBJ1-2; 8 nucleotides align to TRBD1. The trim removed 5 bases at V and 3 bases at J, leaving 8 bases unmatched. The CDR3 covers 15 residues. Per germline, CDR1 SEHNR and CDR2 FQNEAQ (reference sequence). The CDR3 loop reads CASSKGQGVDYGYTF. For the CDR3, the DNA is TGTGCCAGCAGCAAAGGACAGGGCGTCGACTATGGCTACACCTTC.

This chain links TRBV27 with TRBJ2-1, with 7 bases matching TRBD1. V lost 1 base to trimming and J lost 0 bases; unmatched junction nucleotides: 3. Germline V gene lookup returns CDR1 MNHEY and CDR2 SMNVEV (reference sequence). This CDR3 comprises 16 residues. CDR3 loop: CASSLWTGDSYNEQFF. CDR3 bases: TGTGCCAGCAGTTTATGGACAGGCGACTCCTACAATGAGCAGTTCTTC.

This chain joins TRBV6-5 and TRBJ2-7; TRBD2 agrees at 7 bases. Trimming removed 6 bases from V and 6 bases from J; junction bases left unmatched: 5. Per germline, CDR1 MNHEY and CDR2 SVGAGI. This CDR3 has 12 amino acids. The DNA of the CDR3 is TGTGCCAGCAGGTTTTTAGCGGGCGAGCAGTACTTC. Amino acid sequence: CASRFLAGEQYF.

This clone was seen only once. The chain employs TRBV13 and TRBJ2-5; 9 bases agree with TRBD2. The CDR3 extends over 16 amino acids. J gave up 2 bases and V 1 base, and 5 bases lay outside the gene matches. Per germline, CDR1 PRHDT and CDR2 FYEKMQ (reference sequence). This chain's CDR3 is CASSLASSGIQETQYF. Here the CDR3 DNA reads TGTGCCAGCAGCTTAGCGTCTAGCGGGATTCAAGAGACCCAGTACTTC.

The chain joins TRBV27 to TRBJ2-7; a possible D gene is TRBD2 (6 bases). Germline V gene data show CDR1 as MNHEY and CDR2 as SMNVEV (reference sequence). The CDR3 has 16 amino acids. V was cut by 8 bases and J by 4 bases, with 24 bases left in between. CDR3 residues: CASSPLTRGISYEQYF. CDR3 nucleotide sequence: TGTGCCAGCTCCCCACTTACACGGGGGATTAGTTACGAGCAGTACTTC.

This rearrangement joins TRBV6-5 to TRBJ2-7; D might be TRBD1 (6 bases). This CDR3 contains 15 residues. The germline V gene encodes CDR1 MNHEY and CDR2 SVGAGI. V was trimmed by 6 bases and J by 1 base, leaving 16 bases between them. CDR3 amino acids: CASRVSTGISYEQYF. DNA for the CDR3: TGTGCCAGCAGGGTTTCGACAGGAATTTCCTACGAGCAGTACTTC.

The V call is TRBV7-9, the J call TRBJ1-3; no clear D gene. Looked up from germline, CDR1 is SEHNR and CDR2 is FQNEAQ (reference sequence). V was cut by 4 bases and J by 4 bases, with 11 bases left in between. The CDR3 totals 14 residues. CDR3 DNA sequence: TGTGCCAGCAGCTCGCCATCGACAGGAAACACCATATATTTT. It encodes CASSSPSTGNTIYF.

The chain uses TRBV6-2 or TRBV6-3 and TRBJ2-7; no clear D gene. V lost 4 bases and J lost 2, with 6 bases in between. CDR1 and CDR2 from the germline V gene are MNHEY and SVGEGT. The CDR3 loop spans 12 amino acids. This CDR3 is CASSSGAYEQYF. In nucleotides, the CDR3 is TGTGCCAGCAGTTCAGGTGCCTACGAGCAGTACTTC.

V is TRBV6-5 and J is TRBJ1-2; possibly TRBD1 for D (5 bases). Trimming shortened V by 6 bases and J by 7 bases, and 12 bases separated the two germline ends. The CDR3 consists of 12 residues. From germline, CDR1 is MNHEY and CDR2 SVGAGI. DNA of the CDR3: TGTGCCAGCAGAGCAGGGTTTTCTGGCTACACCTTC. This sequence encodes CASRAGFSGYTF.

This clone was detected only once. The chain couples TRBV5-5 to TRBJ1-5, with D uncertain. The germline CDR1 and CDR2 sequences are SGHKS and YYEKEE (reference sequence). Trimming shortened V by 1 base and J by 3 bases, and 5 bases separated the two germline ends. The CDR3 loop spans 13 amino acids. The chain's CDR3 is CASSLTVNQPQHF. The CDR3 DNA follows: TGTGCCAGCAGCTTGACAGTCAATCAGCCCCAGCATTTT.

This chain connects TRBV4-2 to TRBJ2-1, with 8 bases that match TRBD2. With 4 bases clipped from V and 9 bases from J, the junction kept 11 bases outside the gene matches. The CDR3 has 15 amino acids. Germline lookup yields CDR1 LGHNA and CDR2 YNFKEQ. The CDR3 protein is CASSLGLAPPAEQFF. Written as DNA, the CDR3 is TGTGCCAGCAGCCTCGGACTAGCTCCTCCTGCTGAGCAGTTCTTC.

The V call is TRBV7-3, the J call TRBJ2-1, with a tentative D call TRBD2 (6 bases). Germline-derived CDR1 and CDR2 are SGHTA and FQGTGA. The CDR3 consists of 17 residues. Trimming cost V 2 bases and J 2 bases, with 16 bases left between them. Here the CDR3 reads CASSLGVGRKTYNEQFF. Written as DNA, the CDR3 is TGTGCCAGCAGCTTAGGGGTAGGGAGGAAGACCTACAATGAGCAGTTCTTC.

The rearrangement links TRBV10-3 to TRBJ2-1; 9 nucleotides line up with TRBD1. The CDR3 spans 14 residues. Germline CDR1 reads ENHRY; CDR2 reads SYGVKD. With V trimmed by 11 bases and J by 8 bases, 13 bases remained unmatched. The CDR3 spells CALVPGDRVDEQFF. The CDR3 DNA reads TGTGCCTTAGTCCCAGGGGACAGGGTGGATGAGCAGTTCTTC.

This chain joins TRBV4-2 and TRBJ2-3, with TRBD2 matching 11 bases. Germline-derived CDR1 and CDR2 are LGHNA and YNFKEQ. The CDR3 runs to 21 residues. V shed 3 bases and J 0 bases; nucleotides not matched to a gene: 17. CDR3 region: CASSQALGLAGGRTSTDTQYF. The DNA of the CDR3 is TGTGCCAGCAGCCAGGCATTGGGCCTAGCGGGGGGACGAACTAGCACAGATACGCAGTATTTT.

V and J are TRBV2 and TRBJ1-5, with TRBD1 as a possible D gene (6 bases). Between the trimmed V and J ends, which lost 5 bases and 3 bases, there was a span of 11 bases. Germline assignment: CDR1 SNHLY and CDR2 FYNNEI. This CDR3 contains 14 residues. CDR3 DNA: TGTGCCAGCAGTCCGGACAGCCCCAATCAGCCCCAGCATTTT. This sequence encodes CASSPDSPNQPQHF.

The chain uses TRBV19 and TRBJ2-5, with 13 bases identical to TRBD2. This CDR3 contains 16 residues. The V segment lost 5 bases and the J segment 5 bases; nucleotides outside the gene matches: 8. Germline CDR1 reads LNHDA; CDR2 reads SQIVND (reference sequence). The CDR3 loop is CASSEGGLAGMETQYF. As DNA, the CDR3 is TGTGCCAGTAGTGAAGGGGGACTAGCGGGAATGGAGACCCAGTACTTC.

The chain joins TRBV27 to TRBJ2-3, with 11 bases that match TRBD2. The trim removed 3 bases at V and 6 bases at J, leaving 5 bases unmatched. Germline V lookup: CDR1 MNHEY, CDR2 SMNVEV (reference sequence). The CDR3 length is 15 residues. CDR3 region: CASSLASGGTDTQYF. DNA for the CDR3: TGTGCCAGCAGTTTGGCTAGCGGGGGGACGGATACGCAGTATTTT.